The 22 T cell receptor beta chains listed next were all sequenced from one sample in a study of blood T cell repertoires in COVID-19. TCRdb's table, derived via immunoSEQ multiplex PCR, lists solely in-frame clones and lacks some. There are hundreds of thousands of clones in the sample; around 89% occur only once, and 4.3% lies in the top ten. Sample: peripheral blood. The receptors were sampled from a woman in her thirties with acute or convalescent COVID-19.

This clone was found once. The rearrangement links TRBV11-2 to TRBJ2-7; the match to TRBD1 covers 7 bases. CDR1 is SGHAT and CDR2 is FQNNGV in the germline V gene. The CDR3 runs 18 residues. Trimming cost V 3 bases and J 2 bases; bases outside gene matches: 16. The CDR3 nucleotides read TGTGCCAGCAGCTTGTCTTCGGCCGGGACAGATTTTACCTACGAGCAGTACTTC. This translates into CASSLSSAGTDFTYEQYF.

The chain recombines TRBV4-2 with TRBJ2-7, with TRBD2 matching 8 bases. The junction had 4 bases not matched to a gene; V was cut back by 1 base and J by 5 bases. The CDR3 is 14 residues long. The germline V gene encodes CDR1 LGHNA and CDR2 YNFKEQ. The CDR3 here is CASSQAATSDEQYF. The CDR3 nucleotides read TGTGCCAGCAGCCAAGCCGCGACTAGCGACGAGCAGTACTTC.

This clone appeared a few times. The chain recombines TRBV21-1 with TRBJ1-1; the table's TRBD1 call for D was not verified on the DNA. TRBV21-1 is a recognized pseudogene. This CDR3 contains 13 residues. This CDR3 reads CASRGQGKTEAFF. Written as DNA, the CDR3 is TGTGCCAGCAGGGGACAGGGGAAAACTGAAGCTTTCTTT.

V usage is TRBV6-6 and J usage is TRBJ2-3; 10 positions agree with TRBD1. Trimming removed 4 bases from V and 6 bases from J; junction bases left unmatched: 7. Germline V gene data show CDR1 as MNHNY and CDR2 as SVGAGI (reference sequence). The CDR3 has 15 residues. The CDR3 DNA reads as TGTGCCAGCAGTTTCGACAGGGGGCCCCCGGATACGCAGTATTTT. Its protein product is CASSFDRGPPDTQYF.

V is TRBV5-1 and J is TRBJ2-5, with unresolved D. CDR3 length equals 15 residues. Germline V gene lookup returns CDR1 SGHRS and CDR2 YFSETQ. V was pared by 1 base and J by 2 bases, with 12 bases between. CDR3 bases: TGCGCCAGCAGCTTGCAGCGTCTTGGGCAAGAGACCCAGTACTTC. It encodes CASSLQRLGQETQYF.

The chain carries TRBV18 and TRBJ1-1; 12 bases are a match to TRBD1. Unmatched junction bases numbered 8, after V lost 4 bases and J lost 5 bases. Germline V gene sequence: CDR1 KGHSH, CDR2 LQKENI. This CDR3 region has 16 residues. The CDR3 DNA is TGTGCCAGCTCACGGGGGACAGGGGGCGCGGGTACTGAAGCTTTCTTT. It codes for CASSRGTGGAGTEAFF.

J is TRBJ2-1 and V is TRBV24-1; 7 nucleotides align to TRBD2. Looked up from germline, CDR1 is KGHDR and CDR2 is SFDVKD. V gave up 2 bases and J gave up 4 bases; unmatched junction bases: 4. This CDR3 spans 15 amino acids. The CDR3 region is CATSDSRGVYNEQFF. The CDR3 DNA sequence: TGTGCCACCAGTGATTCCCGGGGGGTTTACAATGAGCAGTTCTTC.

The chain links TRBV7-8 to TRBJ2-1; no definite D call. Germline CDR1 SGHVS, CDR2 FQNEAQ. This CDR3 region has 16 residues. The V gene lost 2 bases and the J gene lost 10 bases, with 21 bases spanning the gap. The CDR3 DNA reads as TGTGCCAGCAGCTTATATCAGTCGGTTAGCAAATTAGAGCAGTTCTTC. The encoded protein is CASSLYQSVSKLEQFF.

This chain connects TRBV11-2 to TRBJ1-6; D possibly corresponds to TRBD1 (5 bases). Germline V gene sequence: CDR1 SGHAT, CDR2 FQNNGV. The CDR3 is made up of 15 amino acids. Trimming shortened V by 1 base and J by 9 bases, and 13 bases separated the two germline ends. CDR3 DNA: TGTGCCAGCAGCTTAGTGGCAGGGAATAGTTCACCCCTCCACTTT. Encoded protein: CASSLVAGNSSPLHF.

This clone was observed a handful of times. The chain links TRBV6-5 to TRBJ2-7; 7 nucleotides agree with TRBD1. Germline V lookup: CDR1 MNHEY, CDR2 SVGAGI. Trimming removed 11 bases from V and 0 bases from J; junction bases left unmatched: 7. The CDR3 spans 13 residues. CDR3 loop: CACSRDSSYEQYF. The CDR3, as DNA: TGTGCCTGTTCACGGGACAGCTCCTACGAGCAGTACTTC.

CDR3 DNA sequence: TGTGCCAGCAGCTTAACCAGGGTTTACCCCTCTGGGGCCAACGTCCTGACTTTC. Translating gives CASSLTRVYPSGANVLTF. The V gene is TRBV13, the J gene TRBJ2-6; D is perhaps TRBD1 (5 bases). Trimming stripped 2 bases from V and 0 bases from J, with 14 bases between. The CDR3 is 18 residues long. CDR1 is PRHDT and CDR2 is FYEKMQ in the germline V gene (reference sequence).

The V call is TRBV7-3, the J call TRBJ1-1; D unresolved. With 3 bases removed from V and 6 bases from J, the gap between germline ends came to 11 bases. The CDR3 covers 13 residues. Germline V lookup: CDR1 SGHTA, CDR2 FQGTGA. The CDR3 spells CASSLGIGAEAFF. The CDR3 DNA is TGTGCCAGCAGCTTGGGGATCGGGGCTGAAGCTTTCTTT.

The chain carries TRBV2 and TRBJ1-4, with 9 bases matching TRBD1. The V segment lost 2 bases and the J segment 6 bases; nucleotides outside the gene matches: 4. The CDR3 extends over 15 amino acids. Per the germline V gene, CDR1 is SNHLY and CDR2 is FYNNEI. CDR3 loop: CASSEFGDRDEKLFF. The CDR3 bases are TGTGCCAGCAGTGAATTTGGGGACAGGGATGAAAAACTGTTTTTT.

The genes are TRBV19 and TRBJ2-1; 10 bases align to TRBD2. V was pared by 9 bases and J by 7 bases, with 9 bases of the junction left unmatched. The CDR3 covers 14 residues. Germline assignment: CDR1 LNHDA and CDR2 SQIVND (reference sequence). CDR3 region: CASRSGGANNEQFF. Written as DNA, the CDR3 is TGTGCCAGCCGAAGCGGGGGGGCGAATAATGAGCAGTTCTTC. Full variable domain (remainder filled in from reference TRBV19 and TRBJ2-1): DGGITQSPKYLFRKEGQNVTLSCEQNLNHDAMYWYRQDPGQGLRLIYYSQIVNDFQKGDIAEGYSVSREKKESFPLTVTSAQKNPTAFYLCASRSGGANNEQFFGPGTRLTVL.

The CDR3 DNA reads TGTGCCTGGAGTGTATTAGGACAGGGATCGGAGGGAGCTTTCTTT. Its protein is CAWSVLGQGSEGAFF. The chain carries TRBV30 and TRBJ1-1; TRBD1 matches at 8 bases. This CDR3 comprises 15 residues. Germline lookup yields CDR1 GTSNPN and CDR2 SVGIG (reference sequence). Trimming took 0 bases from V and 10 from J; bases not matched to a gene: 13.

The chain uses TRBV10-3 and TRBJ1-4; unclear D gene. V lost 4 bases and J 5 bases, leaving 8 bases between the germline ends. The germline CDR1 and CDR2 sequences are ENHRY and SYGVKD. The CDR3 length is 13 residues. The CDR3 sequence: CAISGGLNEKLFF. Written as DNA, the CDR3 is TGTGCCATCAGTGGAGGGCTAAATGAAAAACTGTTTTTT.

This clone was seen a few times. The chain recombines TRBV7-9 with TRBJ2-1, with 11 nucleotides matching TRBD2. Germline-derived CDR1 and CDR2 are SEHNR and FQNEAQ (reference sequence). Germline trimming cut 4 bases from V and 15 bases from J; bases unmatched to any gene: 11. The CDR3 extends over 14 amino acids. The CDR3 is CASSSQTSGAPGFF. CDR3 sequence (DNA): TGTGCCAGCAGCTCCCAGACTAGCGGGGCCCCCGGGTTCTTC.

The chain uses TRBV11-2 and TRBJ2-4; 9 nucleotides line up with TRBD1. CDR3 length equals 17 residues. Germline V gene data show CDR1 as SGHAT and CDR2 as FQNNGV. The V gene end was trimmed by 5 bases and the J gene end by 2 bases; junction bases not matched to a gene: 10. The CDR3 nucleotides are TGTGCCAGCAGCCTAAATTGGGGACAGGGAACCAAAAACATTCAGTACTTC. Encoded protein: CASSLNWGQGTKNIQYF. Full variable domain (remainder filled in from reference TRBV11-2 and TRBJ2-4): EAGVAQSPRYKIIEKRQSVAFWCNPISGHATLYWYQQILGQGPKLLIQFQNNGVVDDSQLPKDRFSAERLKGVDSTLKIQPAKLEDSAVYLCASSLNWGQGTKNIQYFGAGTRLSVL.

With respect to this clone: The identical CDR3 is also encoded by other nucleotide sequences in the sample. The CDR3 nucleotides read TGCGCCAGCAGCTTGGTCGGGGGAGAGCAGTACTTC. Amino acids: CASSLVGGEQYF. The chain recombines TRBV5-1 with TRBJ2-7; D is perhaps TRBD2 (6 bases). Germline V lookup: CDR1 SGHRS, CDR2 YFSETQ. CDR3 length: 12 residues. The V and J ends lost 0 bases and 7 bases respectively, with 8 bases between them.

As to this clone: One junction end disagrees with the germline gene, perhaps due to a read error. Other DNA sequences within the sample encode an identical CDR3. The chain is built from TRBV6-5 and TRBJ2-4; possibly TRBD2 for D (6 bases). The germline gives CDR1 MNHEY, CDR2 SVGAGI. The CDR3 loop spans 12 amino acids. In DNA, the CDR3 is TGTGTCTTAAGGGTTGCGGGAAACATCCAGTACTTC. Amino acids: CVLRVAGNIQYF.

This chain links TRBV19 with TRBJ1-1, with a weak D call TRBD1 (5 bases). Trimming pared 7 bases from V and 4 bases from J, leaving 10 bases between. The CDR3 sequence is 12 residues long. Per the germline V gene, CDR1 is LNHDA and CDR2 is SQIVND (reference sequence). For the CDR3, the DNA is TGTGCCAGTATATTCGGGGGCACTGAAGCTTTCTTT. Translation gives CASIFGGTEAFF.

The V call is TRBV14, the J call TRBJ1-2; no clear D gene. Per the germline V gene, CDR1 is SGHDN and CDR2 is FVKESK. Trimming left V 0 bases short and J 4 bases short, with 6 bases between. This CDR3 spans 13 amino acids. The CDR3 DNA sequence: TGTGCCAGCAGCCAAGACACTTTCTATGGCTACACCTTC. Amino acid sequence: CASSQDTFYGYTF.